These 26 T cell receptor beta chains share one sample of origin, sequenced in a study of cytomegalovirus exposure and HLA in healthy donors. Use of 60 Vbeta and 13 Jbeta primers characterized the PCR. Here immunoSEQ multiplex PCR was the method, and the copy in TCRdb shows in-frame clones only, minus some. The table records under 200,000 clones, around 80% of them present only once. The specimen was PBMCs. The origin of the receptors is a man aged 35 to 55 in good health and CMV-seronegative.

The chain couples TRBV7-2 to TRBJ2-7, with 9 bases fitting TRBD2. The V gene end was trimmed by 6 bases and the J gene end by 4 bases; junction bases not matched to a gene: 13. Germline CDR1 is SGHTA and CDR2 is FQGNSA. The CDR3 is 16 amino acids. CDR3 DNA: TGTGCCAGCAGTTTTGGATCCGGGACTAGCAGGTACGAGCAGTACTTC. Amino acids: CASSFGSGTSRYEQYF.

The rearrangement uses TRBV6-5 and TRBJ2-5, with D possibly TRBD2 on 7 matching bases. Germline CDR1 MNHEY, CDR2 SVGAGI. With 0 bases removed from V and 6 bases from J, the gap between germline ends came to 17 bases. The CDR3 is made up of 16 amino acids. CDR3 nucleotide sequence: TGTGCCAGCAGTTACTCCCTTAGGGGGGAGGGGAAGACCCAGTACTTC. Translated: CASSYSLRGEGKTQYF.

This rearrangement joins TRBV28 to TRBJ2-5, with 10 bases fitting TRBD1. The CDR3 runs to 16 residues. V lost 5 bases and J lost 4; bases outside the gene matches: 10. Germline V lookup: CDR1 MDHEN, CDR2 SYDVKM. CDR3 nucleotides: TGTGCCAGCAGTCGTTCCGGGACAGGGGCCCCAGAGACCCAGTACTTC. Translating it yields CASSRSGTGAPETQYF.

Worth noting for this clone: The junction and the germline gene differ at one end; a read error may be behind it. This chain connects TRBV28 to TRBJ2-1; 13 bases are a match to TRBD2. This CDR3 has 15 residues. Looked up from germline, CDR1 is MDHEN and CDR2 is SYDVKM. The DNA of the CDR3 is TGTGCCAGCAGTGGACTAGCGGGAGTAATTAATGGGCAGTTCTTC. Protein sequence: CASSGLAGVINGQFF.

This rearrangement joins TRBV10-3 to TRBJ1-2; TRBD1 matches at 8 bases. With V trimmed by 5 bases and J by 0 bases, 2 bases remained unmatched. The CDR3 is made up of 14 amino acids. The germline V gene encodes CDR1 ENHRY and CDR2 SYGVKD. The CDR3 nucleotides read TGTGCCATCAGTAAGGGACAGGCTAACTATGGCTACACCTTC. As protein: CAISKGQANYGYTF.

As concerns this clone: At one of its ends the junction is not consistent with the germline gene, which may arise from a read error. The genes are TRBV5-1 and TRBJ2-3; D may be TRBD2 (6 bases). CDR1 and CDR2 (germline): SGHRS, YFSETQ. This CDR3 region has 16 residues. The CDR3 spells CASSLGGGRASDTQYF. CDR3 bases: TGCGCCAGCAGTTTGGGAGGCGGCAGGGCTTCAGATACGCAGTATTTT.

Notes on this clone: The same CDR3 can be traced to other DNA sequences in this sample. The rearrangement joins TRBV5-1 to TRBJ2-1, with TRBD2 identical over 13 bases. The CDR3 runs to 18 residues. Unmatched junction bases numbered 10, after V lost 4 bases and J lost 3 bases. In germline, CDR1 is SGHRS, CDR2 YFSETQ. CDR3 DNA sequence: TGCGCCAGCAGCCCGGGACTAGCGGGACTAAGGATCTACAATGAGCAGTTCTTC. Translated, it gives CASSPGLAGLRIYNEQFF.

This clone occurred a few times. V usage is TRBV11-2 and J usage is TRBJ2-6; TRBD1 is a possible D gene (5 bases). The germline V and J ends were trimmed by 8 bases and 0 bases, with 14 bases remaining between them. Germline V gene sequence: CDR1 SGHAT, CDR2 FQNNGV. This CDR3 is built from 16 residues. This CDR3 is CASRTTKSSGANVLTF. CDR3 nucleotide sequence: TGTGCCAGCCGGACAACTAAGTCCTCTGGGGCCAACGTCCTGACTTTC.

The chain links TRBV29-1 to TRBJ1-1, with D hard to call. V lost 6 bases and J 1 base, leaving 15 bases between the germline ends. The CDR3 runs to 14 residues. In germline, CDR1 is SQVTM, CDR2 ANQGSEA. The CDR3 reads CSVLLTASNTEAFF. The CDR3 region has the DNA TGCAGCGTCCTATTAACAGCTTCGAACACTGAAGCTTTCTTT. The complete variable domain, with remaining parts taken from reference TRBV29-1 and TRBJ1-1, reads SAVISQKPSRDICQRGTSLTIQCQVDSQVTMMFWYRQQPGQSLTLIATANQGSEATYESGFVIDKFPISRPNLTFSTLTVSNMSPEDSSIYLCSVLLTASNTEAFFGQGTRLTVV.

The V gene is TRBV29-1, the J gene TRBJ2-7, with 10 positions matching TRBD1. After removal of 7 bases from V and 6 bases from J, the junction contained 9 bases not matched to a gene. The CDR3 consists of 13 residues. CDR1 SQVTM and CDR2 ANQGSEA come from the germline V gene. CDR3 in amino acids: CSAVPGQGCEQYF. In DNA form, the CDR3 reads TGCAGCGCAGTACCGGGACAGGGGTGCGAGCAGTACTTC.

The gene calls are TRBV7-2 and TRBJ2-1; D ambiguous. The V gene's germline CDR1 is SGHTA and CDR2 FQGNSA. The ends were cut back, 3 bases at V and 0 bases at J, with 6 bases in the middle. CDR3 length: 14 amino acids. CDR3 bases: TGTGCCAGCAGCTTTAGACACTCCTACAATGAGCAGTTCTTC. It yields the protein CASSFRHSYNEQFF.

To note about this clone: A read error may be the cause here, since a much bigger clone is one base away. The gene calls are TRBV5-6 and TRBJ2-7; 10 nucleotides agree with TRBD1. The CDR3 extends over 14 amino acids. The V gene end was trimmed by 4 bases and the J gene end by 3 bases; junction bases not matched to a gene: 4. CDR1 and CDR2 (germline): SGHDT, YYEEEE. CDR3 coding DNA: TGTGCCAGCAGCCCGGGACAGGGGTACTACGAGCAGTACTTC. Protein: CASSPGQGYYEQYF.

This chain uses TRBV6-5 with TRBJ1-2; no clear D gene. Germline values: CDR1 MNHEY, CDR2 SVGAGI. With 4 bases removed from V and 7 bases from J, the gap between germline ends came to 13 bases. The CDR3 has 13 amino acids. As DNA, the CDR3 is TGTGCCAGCAGTTTGGAGAAGGTTCGTGGCTACACCTTC. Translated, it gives CASSLEKVRGYTF.

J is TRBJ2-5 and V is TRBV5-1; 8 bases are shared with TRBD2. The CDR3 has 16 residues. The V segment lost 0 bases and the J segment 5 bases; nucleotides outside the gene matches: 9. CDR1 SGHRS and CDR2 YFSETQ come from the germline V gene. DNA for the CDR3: TGCGCCAGCAGCTTGGAAGGGACTAGGGCGCTGGAGACCCAGTACTTC. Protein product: CASSLEGTRALETQYF. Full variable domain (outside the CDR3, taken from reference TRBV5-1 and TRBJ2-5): KAGVTQTPRYLIKTRGQQVTLSCSPISGHRSVSWYQQTPGQGLQFLFEYFSETQRNKGNFPGRFSGRQFSNSRSEMNVSTLELGDSALYLCASSLEGTRALETQYFGPGTRLLVL.

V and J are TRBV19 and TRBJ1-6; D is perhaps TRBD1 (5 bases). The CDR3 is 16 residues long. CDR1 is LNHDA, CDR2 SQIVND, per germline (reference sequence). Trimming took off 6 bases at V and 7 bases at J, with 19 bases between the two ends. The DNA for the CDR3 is TGTGCCAGTAGGAACCATCTTCAGGGCCCAAATTCACCCCTCCACTTT. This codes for CASRNHLQGPNSPLHF. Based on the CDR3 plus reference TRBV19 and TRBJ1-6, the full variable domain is DGGITQSPKYLFRKEGQNVTLSCEQNLNHDAMYWYRQDPGQGLRLIYYSQIVNDFQKGDIAEGYSVSREKKESFPLTVTSAQKNPTAFYLCASRNHLQGPNSPLHFGNGTRLTVT.

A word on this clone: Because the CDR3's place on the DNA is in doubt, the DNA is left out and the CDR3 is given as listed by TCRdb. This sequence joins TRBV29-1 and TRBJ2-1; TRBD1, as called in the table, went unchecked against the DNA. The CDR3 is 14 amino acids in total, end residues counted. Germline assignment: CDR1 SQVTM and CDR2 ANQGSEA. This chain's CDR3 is CSVFWQGAYNEQFF.

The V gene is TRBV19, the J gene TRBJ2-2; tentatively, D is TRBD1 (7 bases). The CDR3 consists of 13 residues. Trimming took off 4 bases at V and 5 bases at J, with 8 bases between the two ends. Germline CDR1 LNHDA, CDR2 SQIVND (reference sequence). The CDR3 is CASSTGGTGELFF. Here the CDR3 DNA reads TGTGCCAGTAGTACAGGGGGGACCGGGGAGCTGTTTTTT.

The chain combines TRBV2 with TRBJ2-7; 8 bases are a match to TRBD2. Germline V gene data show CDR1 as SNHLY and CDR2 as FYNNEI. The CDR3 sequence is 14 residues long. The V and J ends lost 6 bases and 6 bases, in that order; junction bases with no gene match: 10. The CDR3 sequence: CASREAGGVVEQYF. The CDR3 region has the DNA TGTGCCAGCAGAGAGGCGGGAGGCGTCGTCGAGCAGTACTTC.

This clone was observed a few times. The CDR3 sequence is CAIRNLAGSYEQYF. The CDR3, as DNA: TGTGCCATTCGGAATTTGGCGGGTTCCTACGAGCAGTACTTC. The J gene is TRBJ2-7, the V gene TRBV2; D may be TRBD2 (5 bases). V lost 10 bases, J lost 1 base, and 17 bases lay in between. Germline CDR1 is SNHLY and CDR2 is FYNNEI. The CDR3 consists of 14 residues. Looking up the rest from reference TRBV2 and TRBJ2-7 gives the full variable domain: EPEVTQTPSHQVTQMGQEVILRCVPISNHLYFYWYRQILGQKVEFLVSFYNNEISEKSEIFDDQFSVERPDGSNFTLKIRSTKLEDSAMYFCAIRNLAGSYEQYFGPGTRLTVT.

CDR3 bases: TGTGCCAGCAGCCCGCAGGGGGCGCTTGTAGGACATGAGCAGTTCTTC. It encodes CASSPQGALVGHEQFF. The chain recombines TRBV7-9 with TRBJ2-1; TRBD1 matches 8 bases. CDR3 length: 16 amino acids. Germline V gives CDR1 SEHNR, CDR2 FQNEAQ (reference sequence). J gave up 8 bases and V 5 bases, and 14 bases lay outside the gene matches.

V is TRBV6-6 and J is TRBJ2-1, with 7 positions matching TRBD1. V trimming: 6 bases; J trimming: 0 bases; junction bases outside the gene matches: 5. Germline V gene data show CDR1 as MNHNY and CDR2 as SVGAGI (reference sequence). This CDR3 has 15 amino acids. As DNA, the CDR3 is TGTGCCAGCAGCTTGGACAGGAGCTCCTACAATGAGCAGTTCTTC. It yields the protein CASSLDRSSYNEQFF.

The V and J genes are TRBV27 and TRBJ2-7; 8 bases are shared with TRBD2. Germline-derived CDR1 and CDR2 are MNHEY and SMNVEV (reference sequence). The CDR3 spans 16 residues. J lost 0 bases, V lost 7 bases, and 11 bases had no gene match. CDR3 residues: CASKSRVSGISYEQYF. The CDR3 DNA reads TGTGCCAGCAAAAGCAGGGTTAGCGGGATCTCCTACGAGCAGTACTTC.

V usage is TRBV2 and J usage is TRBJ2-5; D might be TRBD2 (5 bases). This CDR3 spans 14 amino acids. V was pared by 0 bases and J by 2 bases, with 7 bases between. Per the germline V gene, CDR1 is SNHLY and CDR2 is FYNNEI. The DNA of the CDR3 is TGTGCCAGCAGTGAAGCAGGGAGACAAGAGACCCAGTACTTC. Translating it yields CASSEAGRQETQYF. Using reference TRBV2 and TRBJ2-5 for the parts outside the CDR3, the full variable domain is EPEVTQTPSHQVTQMGQEVILRCVPISNHLYFYWYRQILGQKVEFLVSFYNNEISEKSEIFDDQFSVERPDGSNFTLKIRSTKLEDSAMYFCASSEAGRQETQYFGPGTRLLVL.

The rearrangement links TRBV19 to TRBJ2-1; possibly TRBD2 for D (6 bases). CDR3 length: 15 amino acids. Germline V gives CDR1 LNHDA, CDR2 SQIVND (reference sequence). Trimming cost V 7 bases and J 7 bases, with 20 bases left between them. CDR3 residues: CASIRSGRGPNEQFF. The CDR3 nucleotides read TGTGCCAGTATTAGGTCCGGGCGGGGCCCTAATGAGCAGTTCTTC. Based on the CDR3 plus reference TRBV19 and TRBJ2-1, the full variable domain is DGGITQSPKYLFRKEGQNVTLSCEQNLNHDAMYWYRQDPGQGLRLIYYSQIVNDFQKGDIAEGYSVSREKKESFPLTVTSAQKNPTAFYLCASIRSGRGPNEQFFGPGTRLTVL.

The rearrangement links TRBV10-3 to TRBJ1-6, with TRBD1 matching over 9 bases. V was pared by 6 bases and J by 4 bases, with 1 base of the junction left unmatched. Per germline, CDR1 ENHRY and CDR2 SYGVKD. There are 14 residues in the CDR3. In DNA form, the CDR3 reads TGTGCCATCAGGGGACAGGGATATAATTCACCCCTCCACTTT. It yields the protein CAIRGQGYNSPLHF.

In nucleotides, the CDR3 is TGCGCCAGCAGCCAAGAAGGAGGGAACACCGGGGAGCTGTTTTTT. Its translation: CASSQEGGNTGELFF. The J gene is TRBJ2-2, the V gene TRBV4-3, with TRBD2 as a possible D gene (5 bases). CDR1 and CDR2 (germline): LGHNA, YSLEER. This CDR3 has 15 residues. V lost 0 bases, J lost 1 base, and 6 bases lay in between.